This T cell receptor beta chain appears in the sequencing data of a study of technical replicates of blood from a handful of donors. The length of the CDR3 is 15 residues. Trimming left V 2 bases short and J 0 bases short, with 11 bases between. From germline, CDR1 is MNHEY and CDR2 SMNVEV (reference sequence). The repertoire was sequenced with immunoSEQ multiplex PCR; TCRdb's copy has only in-frame clones and lacks some. The data contain 75,000 to 95,000 clones, about 91% of them singletons. The receptor was derived from a human donor in good health. The J gene is TRBJ2-7, the V gene TRBV27; perhaps TRBD2 as D (5 bases). Sequencing was carried out using T cells isolated from PBMCs. The DNA of the CDR3 is TGTGCCAGCAGTTTACGGACTTCCAGCTCCTACGAGCAGTACTTC. Amino acids: CASSLRTSSSYEQYF.